This T cell receptor (beta chain) was recorded in a study of glioma-infiltrating T cells. Study results and caveats: Gliomas, especially low-grade, showed above-expected tissue-blood divergence; non-neoplastic patients showed below. Only very few CDR3 sequences appeared in both tissue and blood.

With regard to this clonotype: The antigen is unknown.

The ends lost 6 bases at V and 3 bases at J; junction bases unmatched: 2. This CDR3 has 13 residues. From germline, CDR1 is MRHNA and CDR2 SNTAGT. TCR alpha and beta CDR3 regions were amplified from RNA using iRepertoire nested multiplex PCR. Input was about 85-400 ng of tissue mRNA or PBMC total RNA. From the multiplex PCR reads, TCRdb called clonotypes with MiXCR, one entry per CDR3 protein. The sample has over 100,000 distinct CDR3 sequences, 25% to 30% seen once. Sequencing was done on a sample of glioma tissue, nonneoplastic brain tissue, or PBMCs (not recorded which). The rearrangement uses TRBV6-4 and TRBJ2-1, with 7 bases matching TRBD1. This clonotype originated in a human donor with low-grade glioma or glioblastoma, undergoing nonglioma brain surgery, or in good health (not recorded which). The CDR3 is CASSGTDYNEQFF. Here the CDR3 DNA reads TGTGCCAGCAGCGGGACAGACTACAATGAGCAGTTCTTC.